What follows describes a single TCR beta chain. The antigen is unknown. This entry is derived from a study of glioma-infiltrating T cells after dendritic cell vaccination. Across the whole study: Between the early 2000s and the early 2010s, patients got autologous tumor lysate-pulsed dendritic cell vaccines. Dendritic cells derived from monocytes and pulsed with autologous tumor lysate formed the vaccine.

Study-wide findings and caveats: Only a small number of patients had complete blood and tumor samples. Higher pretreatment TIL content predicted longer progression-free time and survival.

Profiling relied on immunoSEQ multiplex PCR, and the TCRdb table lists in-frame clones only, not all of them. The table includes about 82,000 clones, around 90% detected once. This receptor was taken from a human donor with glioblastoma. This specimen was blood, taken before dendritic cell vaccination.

CDR3 in DNA: TGCGCCAGCAGCTTGGGACAGGGGGCGGGAGAGACCCAGTACTTC. Translation gives CASSLGQGAGETQYF. The rearrangement uses TRBV5-1 and TRBJ2-5; TRBD1 aligns across 10 bases. Germline lookup yields CDR1 SGHRS and CDR2 YFSETQ. CDR3 length: 15 amino acids. The junction had 3 bases not matched to a gene; V was cut back by 0 bases and J by 4 bases.